The clone carrying this T cell receptor (beta chain) was detected only a few times. This sample was included in a study of cytomegalovirus exposure and HLA in healthy donors. PCR involved 60 Vbeta and 13 Jbeta primers. TCRdb keeps only in-frame clones here, not all; method: immunoSEQ multiplex PCR. The data show about 99,000 clones, less than 85% seen once. The TCR originated in a woman between 18 and 29 years old in good health and CMV-seropositive. The specimen sequenced was PBMCs.

CDR3 protein: CASSYLAGAGELFF. CDR3 bases: TGTGCCAGCAGTTACTTGGCGGGAGCCGGGGAGCTGTTTTTT. V usage is TRBV6-5 and J usage is TRBJ2-2; TRBD2 matches at 7 bases. The germline V gene has CDR1 MNHEY and CDR2 SVGAGI. This CDR3 comprises 14 residues. V trimming: 1 base; J trimming: 6 bases; junction bases outside the gene matches: 2.